The entry below describes one T cell receptor (beta chain). This clonotype was counted only a few times. No cognate antigen has been identified for it. No base-level quality is on record; no much larger clone is a single base apart. The source of the sample is a study of T cells in Graves' hyperthyroidism and ophthalmopathy (dated by TCRdb to between 2018 and 2021). Background for the entire study: Peripheral blood was sampled at the time of initial diagnosis, prior to any treatment. To identify distinguishing TCR V-J signatures, a discovery cohort of about 100 patients was used, comprising fewer than 45 with Graves' ophthalmopathy and around 57 with stable Graves' hyperthyroidism. An independent validation cohort of some 18 hyperthyroidism patients and 15 or so patients who later progressed to ophthalmopathy tested prospective prediction of ophthalmopathy. The 85 to 100 discovery patients were divided at random into training and test sets in a 7:3 ratio. In addition, the study compared T-cell repertoires in thyroid tissue and in blood from roughly 6 Graves' hyperthyroidism patients. Once sampling was done, hyperthyroidism patients were given methimazole at a starting dose of 30 mg daily, whereas ophthalmopathy patients were given high-dose intravenous methylprednisolone. The paper reports TCR Vbeta CDR3 sequencing of approximately 130 peripheral blood samples: approximately 43 ophthalmopathy, 70 to 85 hyperthyroidism and around 17 progressor patients. The investigation overall reported the following: In validation, the model predicted progression to ophthalmopathy a median of roughly 6.1 months before onset, with 70% to 71% sensitivity and just under 75% specificity. Sample size was not statistically predetermined, and blinding of investigators to group allocation was not performed. A model built on a 13 V-J signature distinguished ophthalmopathy from stable hyperthyroidism, reaching 85% to 90% sensitivity and approximately 83% specificity in cross-validation and 80%/75% in testing. Most expanded thyroid clonotypes (frequency above 0.001) were also detected in blood, suggesting blood repertoires may reflect thyroid immune responses.

Amplification of TCR beta CDR3 regions was carried out from RNA transcripts. The TCR CDR3 was subjected to a first round of RT-PCR using the HTBI primer set and the Qiagen OneStep RT-PCR kit. Libraries were constructed in a second round of multiplex PCR, after which size selection and purification were carried out. The libraries were sequenced on an Illumina HiSeq2000 using paired-end 100 bp reads. From the authors' description of their analysis: SOAPnuke was used to process the raw data, throwing out any read that contained adapters or uncalled bases, had a mean Phred below 15, or lacked an exact constant-primer or identifier match. COPE v1.2.5 was used to merge high-quality paired reads, and clonotypes were defined as unique nucleotide sequences. MiTCR v1.1 was used to align the clonotypes against IMGT TRBV, TRBD and TRBJ reference segments. Only V-J combinations with frequency above 0.0001, covering about 99% of repertoires, were analysed. A TCS score was defined as the ratio of F50 (clonal expansion) to E x V (chaos), with BLOSUM62-based TCRdist applied between CDR3 peptides within each V-J. Welch's t-statistics and random forest reduced roughly 540 V-J features to about 12, which were used in a naive Bayes classifier (R e1071). TCRdb's own reprocessing of the public reads used fastp at Q25 and MiXCR and kept productive beta chains. Rows are combined by CDR3 protein, so each entry shows the most common genes and DNA. The authors' filters were not applied to this entry. The sample table holds more than 650,000 distinct CDR3 sequences, of which around 15% were seen once. About 9.4% of the sample lies in the top ten.

A patient counted as having stable Graves' hyperthyroidism if no progression to ophthalmopathy occurred over 18 months of follow-up. Hyperthyroidism patients were newly diagnosed, with disease duration under 2 months, and aged 18 to 65 years. Patients with uncontrolled infections, other autoimmune diseases, pregnancy or lactation were excluded. Diagnoses were based on clinical symptoms, serum thyroxine and TRAb, thyroid ultrasound and orbital computed tomography. Ficoll-Paque density gradient centrifugation was used to isolate PBMCs from 8 to 10 ml of fresh peripheral blood. Trizol reagent was used to extract total RNA, and RNA quality was then checked on an Agilent 2100 Bioanalyzer. This clonotype originated in a woman between 18 and 30 years old with Graves' hyperthyroidism. The sequenced material came from blood.

The CDR3 corresponds to CAWSSGQGGNQPQHF. The nucleotide sequence is given as TGTGCCTGGAGCTCAGGACAGGGGGGGAATCAGCCCCAGCATTTT. This sequence uses TRBV30 and TRBJ1-5, and 10 junctional nucleotides match TRBD1. CDR1 and CDR2 are read off the germline V gene (reference sequence) as GTSNPN and SVGIG. Spanning cysteine to phenylalanine, the CDR3 consists of 15 amino acids. Just CDR3 DNA is preserved here, 45 bases in frame from base 1. V is pruned by 3 bases and J by 4 bases, leaving 6 bases of the junction without a gene match.